Presented here are 15 T cell receptor beta chains from one specimen sequenced in a study of blood T cell repertoires in COVID-19. Data came from immunoSEQ multiplex PCR; TCRdb stores just in-frame clones and leaves some out. Here the sample spans some 200,000 clones, about 89% being singletons. Source material: peripheral blood. These receptors were taken from a man aged 65 to 79 with acute or convalescent COVID-19.

The chain has TRBV27 and TRBJ1-5, with D unresolved. This CDR3 is 16 amino acids long. Germline V CDR1 and CDR2: MNHEY, SMNVEV (reference sequence). V lost 4 bases, J lost 0 bases, and 13 bases lay in between. In DNA, the CDR3 is TGTGCCAGCAGTTCCCACGGGTCTCCTAGCAATCAGCCCCAGCATTTT. Translation: CASSSHGSPSNQPQHF.

This sequence joins TRBV3-1 (or the pseudogene TRBV3-2) and TRBJ1-6, with D uncertain. CDR1 and CDR2 (germline): LGHDT, YNNKEL (reference sequence). The germline V and J ends were trimmed by 4 bases and 8 bases, with 15 bases remaining between them. CDR3 length: 15 residues. The CDR3 region has the DNA TGTGCCAGCAGCCCCTGGACGGAGGGAGATTCACCCCTCCACTTT. Translation gives CASSPWTEGDSPLHF.

This clone came up a few times. This chain links TRBV11-3 with TRBJ2-7; tentative D call: TRBD2 (5 bases). The V end lost 1 base, the J end lost 4 bases, and 14 bases lay between the germline ends. This CDR3 has 15 amino acids. Germline assignment: CDR1 SGHNT and CDR2 YENEEA. The CDR3: CASSLGSGWGYEQYF. DNA for the CDR3: TGTGCCAGCAGCTTAGGCTCGGGGTGGGGATACGAGCAGTACTTC.

This sequence joins TRBV11-1 and TRBJ2-7; tentative D call: TRBD1 (6 bases). This CDR3 contains 14 residues. Germline V gene data show CDR1 as SGHAT and CDR2 as FQDESV (reference sequence). The ends were cut back, 8 bases at V and 0 bases at J, with 14 bases in the middle. CDR3 amino acids: CASRPGHLSYEQYF. DNA for the CDR3: TGTGCCAGCCGACCGGGACACCTCTCCTACGAGCAGTACTTC.

The V and J genes are TRBV6-1 and TRBJ2-7; possible D gene TRBD2, 6 bases. This CDR3 comprises 13 residues. CDR1 MNHNS and CDR2 SASEGT come from the germline V gene. V lost 1 base and J 6 bases, leaving 10 bases between the germline ends. CDR3: CASSEGEAGEQYF. CDR3 bases: TGTGCCAGCAGTGAAGGGGAAGCGGGCGAGCAGTACTTC.

This clone was found once. The chain joins TRBV5-4 to TRBJ2-2; the D gene is possibly TRBD2 (6 bases). This CDR3 has 15 amino acids. Looked up from germline, CDR1 is SGHNT and CDR2 is YYREEE (reference sequence). Trimming took 1 base from V and 4 from J, leaving 11 bases between them. This CDR3 is CASSLRGIGTGELFF. The CDR3 bases are TGTGCCAGCAGCTTGCGGGGGATTGGCACCGGGGAGCTGTTTTTT. Full variable domain (outside the CDR3, taken from reference TRBV5-4 and TRBJ2-2): ETGVTQSPTHLIKTRGQQVTLRCSSQSGHNTVSWYQQALGQGPQFIFQYYREEENGRGNFPPRFSGLQFPNYSSELNVNALELDDSALYLCASSLRGIGTGELFFGEGSRLTVL.

The chain employs TRBV4-1 and TRBJ2-7; no clear D gene. V was trimmed by 4 bases and J by 1 base, leaving 8 bases between them. Germline V lookup: CDR1 MGHRA, CDR2 YSYEKL. CDR3 size: 13 residues. Written as DNA, the CDR3 is TGCGCCAGCAGCCGTGGCAATTCCTACGAGCAGTACTTC. Translated, it gives CASSRGNSYEQYF.

This sequence joins TRBV28 and TRBJ1-6; 8 nucleotides align to TRBD1. Per germline, CDR1 MDHEN and CDR2 SYDVKM. The CDR3 covers 14 residues. The trim removed 6 bases at V and 8 bases at J, leaving 6 bases unmatched. CDR3 nucleotide sequence: TGTGCCAGCAGAGCGACAGGGGTTCATTCACCCCTCCACTTT. Protein product: CASRATGVHSPLHF.

The rearrangement uses TRBV7-3 and TRBJ1-5; 9 bases map to TRBD1. Germline CDR1 is SGHTA and CDR2 is FQGTGA. This CDR3 has 14 residues. V lost 5 bases and J lost 5; bases outside the gene matches: 4. The CDR3 bases are TGTGCCAGCAGCCAACAGGGGGCCTATCAGCCCCAGCATTTT. Translated, it gives CASSQQGAYQPQHF.

The rearrangement links TRBV27 to TRBJ1-1; 10 nucleotides match TRBD1. Germline loops: CDR1 MNHEY, CDR2 SMNVEV (reference sequence). This CDR3 spans 22 amino acids. The V segment lost 5 bases and the J segment 0 bases; nucleotides outside the gene matches: 24. DNA of the CDR3: TGTGCCAGCAGTCGGACAGGGGGAACGTCTTTTCTGACAGGGCAAATGAACACTGAAGCTTTCTTT. It yields the protein CASSRTGGTSFLTGQMNTEAFF.

This clone was counted once. CDR3 coding DNA: TGTGCCAGCAGTGAAGGGCCCTACACCGGGGAGCTGTTTTTT. The encoded protein is CASSEGPYTGELFF. The chain links TRBV6-1 to TRBJ2-2, with unresolved D. The germline CDR1 and CDR2 sequences are MNHNS and SASEGT. The V gene lost 1 base and the J gene lost 3 bases, with 6 bases spanning the gap. CDR3 length equals 14 residues.

In this sample, this clone turned up a few times. CDR3 sequence (DNA): TGCAGCGCCGAGGTGGAACAGGGCTACGAGCAGTACTTC. Its protein is CSAEVEQGYEQYF. The V and J genes are TRBV29-1 and TRBJ2-7; perhaps TRBD1 as D (6 bases). Trimming removed 7 bases from V and 3 bases from J, with 16 bases in between. Germline CDR1 is SQVTM and CDR2 is ANQGSEA. There are 13 residues in the CDR3.

The CDR3 DNA reads as TGTGCCAGCAGCCCTAGGCGGGACAGCACTGGGGCCAACGTCCTGACTTTC. Amino acids: CASSPRRDSTGANVLTF. The V and J genes are TRBV3-1 (or the pseudogene TRBV3-2) and TRBJ2-6; a weak D match, TRBD1 (7 bases). This CDR3 comprises 17 residues. Trimming took off 4 bases at V and 2 bases at J, with 15 bases between the two ends. Germline-derived CDR1 and CDR2 are LGHDT and YNNKEL (reference sequence).

The chain employs TRBV28 and TRBJ2-3; 9 nucleotides line up with TRBD2. Germline V gives CDR1 MDHEN, CDR2 SYDVKM. The ends lost 5 bases at V and 3 bases at J; junction bases unmatched: 9. This CDR3 comprises 16 residues. CDR3 residues: CASSPLAGGVTDTQYF. The CDR3 region has the DNA TGTGCCAGCAGTCCCTTGGCGGGAGGGGTGACAGATACGCAGTATTTT.

The J gene is TRBJ2-7, the V gene TRBV10-3; 7 bases map to TRBD1. The CDR3 is 18 amino acids. The V and J ends lost 2 bases and 5 bases, in that order; junction bases with no gene match: 18. The V gene's germline CDR1 is ENHRY and CDR2 SYGVKD. This CDR3 is CAISEKRVRTGAENEQYF. Here the CDR3 DNA reads TGTGCCATCAGTGAGAAGAGAGTTAGGACAGGTGCCGAAAACGAGCAGTACTTC.